The 18 T cell receptor beta chains below all came from one sample that was sequenced in a study of a mutant IDH1 vaccine in newly diagnosed glioma. These receptors lack a known antigen. The time point: week 11, during vaccination. What each vaccine dose contained was 300 ug of mutant IDH1 20-mer peptide, accompanied by topical imiquimod. Only in-frame clones appear in the TCRdb table, and some are missing; sequencing was by immunoSEQ multiplex PCR. In the table there are about 36,000 clones, 75% to 90% of which are singletons. Sequenced here: peripheral blood mononuclear cells (PBMCs), sampled from a glioma patient whose treatment included an IDH1 peptide vaccine. These receptors all stem from a woman aged 30 to 39 with glioma. Some clones in this sample may be carry-over from other donors' samples.

The V gene is TRBV7-9, the J gene TRBJ1-2, with D unclear. Germline CDR1 reads SEHNR; CDR2 reads FQNEAQ (reference sequence). The length of the CDR3 is 15 residues. V lost 6 bases, J lost 0 bases, and 14 bases lay in between. The CDR3 loop reads CASRFSGGSNYGYTF. The CDR3 DNA sequence: TGTGCCAGCAGGTTCTCTGGAGGGTCTAACTATGGCTACACCTTC.

The CDR3 DNA sequence: TGTGCCAGCAGCTTAGGACCCGGGACTAGCGGCAGCACAGATACGCAGTATTTT. As protein: CASSLGPGTSGSTDTQYF. V and J are TRBV7-6 and TRBJ2-3, with 11 nucleotides matching TRBD2. The CDR3 totals 18 residues. Germline V gives CDR1 SGHVS, CDR2 FNYEAQ. J was trimmed by 0 bases and V by 1 base; bases with no gene match: 6.

The CDR3 region has the DNA TGTGCCAGCAGCCATCGTCTCCCTGCCTACGAGCAGTACTTC. Encoded protein: CASSHRLPAYEQYF. The J gene is TRBJ2-7, the V gene TRBV7-9; unclear D gene. CDR3 length: 14 amino acids. V dropped 5 bases and J dropped 2 bases, with 13 bases sitting between them. From germline, CDR1 is SEHNR and CDR2 FQNEAQ (reference sequence).

This clone was observed a few times. The chain is built from TRBV10-1 and TRBJ2-7, with no clear D. Trimming took 4 bases from V and 0 from J, leaving 13 bases between them. CDR3 length: 15 residues. CDR1 is WNHNN and CDR2 is SYGVQD in the germline V gene (reference sequence). As DNA, the CDR3 is TGCGCCAGCAGTGCAGAGACCGCGCCCTCCTACGAGCAGTACTTC. It specifies CASSAETAPSYEQYF.

The chain employs TRBV4-2 and TRBJ2-7; TRBD2 agrees at 10 bases. With V trimmed by 0 bases and J by 4 bases, 6 bases remained unmatched. This CDR3 has 16 residues. The germline gives CDR1 LGHNA, CDR2 YNFKEQ. DNA for the CDR3: TGTGCCAGCAGCCAAGATCGGGCTAGCGGGAGATACGAGCAGTACTTC. Amino acid sequence: CASSQDRASGRYEQYF.

The chain recombines TRBV11-2 with TRBJ2-1, with D unclear. The germline V and J ends were trimmed by 5 bases and 8 bases, with 22 bases remaining between them. Germline loops: CDR1 SGHAT, CDR2 FQNNGV. The length of the CDR3 is 16 residues. The CDR3 bases are TGTGCCAGCAGCCCTACCTGGACGGCCGTTGGGGATGAGCAGTTCTTC. Translated, it gives CASSPTWTAVGDEQFF.

V is TRBV5-5 and J is TRBJ1-2; 8 bases fit TRBD1. V was pared by 5 bases and J by 6 bases, with 6 bases of the junction left unmatched. The length of the CDR3 is 13 residues. From germline, CDR1 is SGHKS and CDR2 YYEKEE (reference sequence). CDR3 in DNA: TGTGCCAGCAGTTCGGACAGGGCACATGGCTACACCTTC. Protein sequence: CASSSDRAHGYTF.

V usage is TRBV28 and J usage is TRBJ2-3; 8 positions agree with TRBD2. The V and J ends lost 2 bases and 2 bases, in that order; junction bases with no gene match: 21. Germline V gene sequence: CDR1 MDHEN, CDR2 SYDVKM. The CDR3 runs 21 residues. For the CDR3, the DNA is TGTGCCAGCAGTTTACCCCCAGATTTGTTTAGCGGGGTTCGAACCACAGATACGCAGTATTTT. This translates into CASSLPPDLFSGVRTTDTQYF.

This clone was observed a few times. The gene calls are TRBV7-9 and TRBJ1-1; no reliable D call. With 5 bases removed from V and 7 bases from J, the gap between germline ends came to 11 bases. The CDR3 runs to 12 residues. Germline-derived CDR1 and CDR2 are SEHNR and FQNEAQ (reference sequence). Written as DNA, the CDR3 is TGTGCCAGCAGCCCCTGGCGGGTTGAAGCTTTCTTT. The encoded protein is CASSPWRVEAFF.

The rearrangement uses TRBV6-5 and TRBJ2-5, with TRBD1 matching 9 bases. Germline V CDR1 and CDR2: MNHEY, SVGAGI. CDR3 length: 15 amino acids. V trimming: 5 bases; J trimming: 4 bases; junction bases outside the gene matches: 8. In DNA form, the CDR3 reads TGTGCCAGCAGTCCGGGACAGGGCTGGGGAGAGACCCAGTACTTC. This translates into CASSPGQGWGETQYF.

V usage is TRBV29-1 and J usage is TRBJ1-2; D may be TRBD1 (5 bases). V was cut by 7 bases and J by 3 bases, with 12 bases left in between. The CDR3 totals 12 residues. Germline values: CDR1 SQVTM, CDR2 ANQGSEA. This chain's CDR3 is CSALDNDYGYTF. The CDR3 DNA reads TGCAGCGCCCTGGACAACGACTATGGCTACACCTTC.

The V call is TRBV6-5, the J call TRBJ1-1, with D perhaps TRBD1 (5 bases). Germline CDR1 MNHEY, CDR2 SVGAGI. V dropped 5 bases and J dropped 1 base, with 14 bases sitting between them. The CDR3 contains 15 residues. In DNA, the CDR3 is TGTGCCAGCAGTCTCGCCCCTACAGGGAACACTGAAGCTTTCTTT. Translating gives CASSLAPTGNTEAFF.

In its sample, this clone was seen once. The J gene is TRBJ1-2, the V gene TRBV19; possible D gene TRBD1, 6 bases. The CDR3 consists of 14 residues. Germline CDR1 reads LNHDA; CDR2 reads SQIVND (reference sequence). V was cut by 3 bases and J by 6 bases, with 14 bases left in between. The CDR3, as DNA: TGTGCCAGTAGTATGCCAGGGGAGGTCAATGGCTACACCTTC. It codes for CASSMPGEVNGYTF.

The rearrangement joins TRBV5-4 to TRBJ2-2, with 9 bases that match TRBD1. V dropped 2 bases and J dropped 7; count of bases not matched to a gene: 6. CDR3 length equals 15 residues. From germline, CDR1 is SGHNT and CDR2 YYREEE (reference sequence). The CDR3 DNA reads TGTGCCAGCAGCTTAAAAACAGGGGGCGGCGGGGAGCTGTTTTTT. Its protein is CASSLKTGGGGELFF.

This clone rates as large. The V gene is TRBV4-2, the J gene TRBJ1-1, with D possibly being TRBD1 (5 bases). Germline values: CDR1 LGHNA, CDR2 YNFKEQ. V was clipped by 0 bases and J by 1 base, with 12 bases between them. The CDR3 extends over 16 amino acids. The CDR3 coding sequence is TGTGCCAGCAGCCAAGAGGGGGGAGTTACGAACACTGAAGCTTTCTTT. This gives the protein CASSQEGGVTNTEAFF.

The V call is TRBV18, the J call TRBJ2-7, with D tentatively TRBD2 (6 bases). The CDR3 length is 15 residues. The germline V gene encodes CDR1 KGHSH and CDR2 LQKENI. V was pared by 3 bases and J by 3 bases, with 15 bases between. The CDR3 loop is CASSPPSGVGYEQYF. The CDR3 DNA reads as TGTGCCAGCTCACCGCCGTCGGGGGTCGGCTACGAGCAGTACTTC.

The chain joins TRBV27 to TRBJ1-4; D may be TRBD1 (6 bases). This CDR3 has 15 residues. Germline CDR1 reads MNHEY; CDR2 reads SMNVEV (reference sequence). Trimming took 6 bases from V and 3 from J, leaving 14 bases between them. The CDR3 protein is CASSPYRVPNEKLFF. The CDR3 nucleotides are TGTGCCAGCAGCCCCTACAGGGTCCCTAATGAAAAACTGTTTTTT.

The genes are TRBV4-1 and TRBJ2-5; tentative D call: TRBD2 (6 bases). Germline V CDR1 and CDR2: MGHRA, YSYEKL. This CDR3 is 14 amino acids long. V was cut by 1 base and J by 4 bases, with 10 bases left in between. For the CDR3, the DNA is TGCGCCAGCAGCCAAGTGACTAGACGAGAGACCCAGTACTTC. Its translation: CASSQVTRRETQYF.